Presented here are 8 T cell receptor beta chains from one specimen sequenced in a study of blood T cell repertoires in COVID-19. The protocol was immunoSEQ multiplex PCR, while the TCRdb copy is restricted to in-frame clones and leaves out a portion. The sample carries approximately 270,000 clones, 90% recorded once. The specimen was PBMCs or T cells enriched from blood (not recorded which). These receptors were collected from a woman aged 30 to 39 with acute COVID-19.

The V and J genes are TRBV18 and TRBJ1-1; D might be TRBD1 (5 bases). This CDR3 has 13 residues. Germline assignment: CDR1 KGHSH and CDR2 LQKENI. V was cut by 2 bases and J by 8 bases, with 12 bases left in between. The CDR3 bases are TGTGCCAGCTCACCAAACGACAGATTCGAAGCTTTCTTT. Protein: CASSPNDRFEAFF. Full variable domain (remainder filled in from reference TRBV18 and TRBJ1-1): NAGVMQNPRHLVRRRGQEARLRCSPMKGHSHVYWYRQLPEEGLKFMVYLQKENIIDESGMPKERFSAEFPKEGPSILRIQQVVRGDSAAYFCASSPNDRFEAFFGQGTRLTVV.

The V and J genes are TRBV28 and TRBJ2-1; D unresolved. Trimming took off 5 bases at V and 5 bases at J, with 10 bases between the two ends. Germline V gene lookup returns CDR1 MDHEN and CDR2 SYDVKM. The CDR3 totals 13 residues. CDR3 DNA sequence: TGTGCCAGCAGTAACAGCAATAACAATGAGCAGTTCTTC. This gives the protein CASSNSNNNEQFF.

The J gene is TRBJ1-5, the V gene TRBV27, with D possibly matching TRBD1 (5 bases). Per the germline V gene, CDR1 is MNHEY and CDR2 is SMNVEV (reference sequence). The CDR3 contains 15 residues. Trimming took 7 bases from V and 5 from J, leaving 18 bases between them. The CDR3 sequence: CASNPFDRNHQPQHF. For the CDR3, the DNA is TGTGCCAGCAACCCATTCGACAGAAACCATCAGCCCCAGCATTTT.

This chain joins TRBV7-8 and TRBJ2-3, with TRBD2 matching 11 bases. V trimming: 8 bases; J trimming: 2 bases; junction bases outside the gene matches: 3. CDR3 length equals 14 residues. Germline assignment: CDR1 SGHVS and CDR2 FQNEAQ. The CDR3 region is CASGLAGLTDTQYF. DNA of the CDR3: TGTGCCAGCGGACTAGCGGGCCTCACAGATACGCAGTATTTT.

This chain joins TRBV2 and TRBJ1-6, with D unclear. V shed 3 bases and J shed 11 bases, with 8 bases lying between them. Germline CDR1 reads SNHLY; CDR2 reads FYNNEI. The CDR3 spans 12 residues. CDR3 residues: CASSESGPPLHF. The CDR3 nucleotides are TGTGCCAGCAGTGAGTCTGGGCCACCCCTCCACTTT.

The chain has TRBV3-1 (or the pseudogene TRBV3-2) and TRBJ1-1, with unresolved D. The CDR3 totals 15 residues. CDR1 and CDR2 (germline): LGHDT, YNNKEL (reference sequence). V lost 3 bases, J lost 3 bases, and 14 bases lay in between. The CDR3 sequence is CASSQSSAAYTEAFF. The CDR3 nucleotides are TGTGCCAGCAGCCAGAGCTCAGCGGCGTACACTGAAGCTTTCTTT.

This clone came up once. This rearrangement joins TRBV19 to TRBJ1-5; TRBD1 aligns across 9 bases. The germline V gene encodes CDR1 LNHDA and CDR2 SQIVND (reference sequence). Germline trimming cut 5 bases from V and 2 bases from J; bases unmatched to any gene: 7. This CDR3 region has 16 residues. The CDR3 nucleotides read TGTGCCAGTAGTGCCCGGACAGGGGAACGCAATCAGCCCCAGCATTTT. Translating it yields CASSARTGERNQPQHF.

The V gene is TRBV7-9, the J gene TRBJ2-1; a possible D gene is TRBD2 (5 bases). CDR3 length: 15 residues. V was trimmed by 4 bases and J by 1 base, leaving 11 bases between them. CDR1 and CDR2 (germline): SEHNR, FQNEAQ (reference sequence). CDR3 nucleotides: TGTGCCAGCAGCTCTACTAGACTATCCTACAATGAGCAGTTCTTC. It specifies CASSSTRLSYNEQFF.